These T cell receptor beta chains were read from a single sample in a study of CD8+ T cells in alopecia areata. Assay used: immunoSEQ multiplex PCR; TCRdb lists only in-frame clones, some missing. The data hold fewer than 150,000 clones, with roughly 63% observed a single time. The input for sequencing was CD8+ T cells sorted from blood, taken at week 4, from a patient treated with tofacitinib. These receptors originate from a human donor with alopecia areata. CDR3s include the opening cysteine and the closing phenylalanine or tryptophan. D genes are given only for firm matches. Clone size is stated in some rows and not others, as once, few, many or a class when expanded.

J,length,V,size,D,CDR3,DNA
TRBJ2-5,16,TRBV5-1,-,-,CASSLEGVGSQETQYF,TGCGCCAGCAGCTTGGAAGGAGTTGGCAGTCAAGAGACCCAGTACTTC
TRBJ2-3,15,TRBV5-4,-,-,CASSLVGDWGDTQYF,TGTGCCAGCAGCTTGGTGGGCGATTGGGGAGATACGCAGTATTTT
TRBJ2-7,14,TRBV7-9,once,-,CASSEGGPRSEQYF,TGTGCCAGCAGCGAGGGGGGCCCGAGGTCCGAGCAGTACTTC
TRBJ2-1,11,TRBV30,-,TRBD2,CAWTGGNEQFF,TGTGCCTGGACGGGGGGCAATGAGCAGTTCTTC
TRBJ1-4,14,TRBV6-5,-,-,CASSYGATNEKLFF,TGTGCCAGCAGTTACGGTGCAACTAATGAAAAACTGTTTTTT
TRBJ2-6,16,TRBV13,-,-,CASSLWKEPGANVLTF,TGTGCCAGCAGCTTATGGAAGGAACCTGGGGCCAACGTCCTGACTTTC
TRBJ2-3,16,TRBV6-4,-,TRBD2,CASSDSSGGPTDTQYF,TGTGCCAGCAGTGACTCTAGCGGGGGGCCCACAGATACGCAGTATTTT
TRBJ2-3,14,TRBV5-1,-,-,CASSPYWSTDTQYF,TGCGCCAGCAGCCCGTATTGGAGCACAGATACGCAGTATTTT
TRBJ1-1,14,TRBV27,-,TRBD1,CASSLTGEGPEAFF,TGTGCCAGCAGTCTGACAGGGGAAGGACCTGAAGCTTTCTTT
TRBJ2-1,15,TRBV5-1,-,-,CASSLGHTAMREQFF,TGCGCCAGCAGCTTGGGGCATACTGCCATGAGGGAGCAGTTCTTC
TRBJ1-2,12,TRBV14,-,-,CASSQAWEGYTF,TGTGCCAGCAGCCAAGCATGGGAAGGCTACACCTTC
TRBJ2-7,13,TRBV14,few,-,CASSLGPAGEQYF,TGTGCCAGCAGCCTTGGGCCTGCGGGGGAGCAGTACTTC
TRBJ1-6,15,TRBV27,-,-,CASSYQGHEGSPLHF,TGTGCCAGCAGTTACCAGGGGCACGAGGGTTCACCCCTCCACTTT
TRBJ2-5,10,TRBV29-1,-,-,CSVWVRGQYF,TGCAGCGTTTGGGTTAGGGGCCAGTACTTC
TRBJ2-6,16,TRBV9,few,TRBD2,CASRSGGNSGANVLTF,TGTGCCAGCAGGAGCGGGGGAAACTCTGGGGCCAACGTCCTGACTTTC
TRBJ2-3,12,TRBV27,-,-,CASLGARDTQYF,TGTGCCAGCTTGGGGGCCAGAGATACGCAGTATTTT
TRBJ2-7,13,TRBV19,-,-,CASSPRMFDEQYF,TGTGCCAGTAGTCCCCGCATGTTCGACGAGCAGTACTTC
TRBJ2-7,14,TRBV29-1,few,TRBD1,CSVTLQGTSYEQYF,TGCAGCGTCACCCTACAGGGGACCTCCTACGAGCAGTACTTC
TRBJ2-7,13,TRBV29-1,few,-,CSVALPTGYEQYF,TGCAGCGTCGCCCTACCGACAGGCTACGAGCAGTACTTC
TRBJ1-1,11,TRBV25-1,-,-,CASSVGPKAFF,TGTGCCAGCAGTGTCGGGCCAAAAGCTTTCTTT
TRBJ1-1,12,TRBV30,-,-,CAWSSGPTEAFF,TGTGCCTGGAGTTCCGGGCCCACCGAAGCTTTCTTT
TRBJ2-1,12,TRBV7-9,few,-,CASDGQGYEQFF,TGTGCCAGCGATGGGCAGGGCTATGAGCAGTTCTTC
TRBJ2-3,15,TRBV29-1,few,-,CSVEGGDLFTDTQYF,TGCAGCGTTGAAGGGGGGGACCTCTTCACAGATACGCAGTATTTT
TRBJ2-1,15,TRBV29-1,-,-,CSVVLPGVLGNEQFF,TGCAGCGTTGTTCTACCGGGAGTCTTGGGGAATGAGCAGTTCTTC
TRBJ2-5,13,TRBV7-9,few,-,CASSPRSQETQYF,TGTGCCAGCAGCCCTAGGTCCCAAGAGACCCAGTACTTC
TRBJ1-2,13,TRBV9,-,-,CASSVGSTSDYTF,TGTGCCAGCAGCGTAGGGTCTACTAGCGACTACACCTTC
TRBJ1-1,12,TRBV29-1,-,-,CSVAQRSAEAFF,TGCAGCGTTGCTCAGCGTAGCGCTGAAGCTTTCTTT